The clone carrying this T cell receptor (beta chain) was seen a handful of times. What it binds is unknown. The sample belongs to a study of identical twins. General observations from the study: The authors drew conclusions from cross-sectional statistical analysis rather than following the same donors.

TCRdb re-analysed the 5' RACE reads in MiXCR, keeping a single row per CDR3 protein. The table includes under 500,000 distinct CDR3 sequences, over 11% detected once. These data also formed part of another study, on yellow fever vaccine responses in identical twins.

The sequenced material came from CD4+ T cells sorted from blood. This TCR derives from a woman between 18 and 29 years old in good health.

The CDR3: CASSGTGWNTGNTIYF. The CDR3 DNA is TGTGCCAGCAGTGGGACAGGGTGGAACACTGGAAACACCATATATTTT. The V gene is TRBV28, the J gene TRBJ1-3; 9 nucleotides line up with TRBD1. V was pared by 5 bases and J by 2 bases, with 7 bases of the junction left unmatched. Germline CDR1 MDHEN, CDR2 SYDVKM. The CDR3 covers 16 residues.